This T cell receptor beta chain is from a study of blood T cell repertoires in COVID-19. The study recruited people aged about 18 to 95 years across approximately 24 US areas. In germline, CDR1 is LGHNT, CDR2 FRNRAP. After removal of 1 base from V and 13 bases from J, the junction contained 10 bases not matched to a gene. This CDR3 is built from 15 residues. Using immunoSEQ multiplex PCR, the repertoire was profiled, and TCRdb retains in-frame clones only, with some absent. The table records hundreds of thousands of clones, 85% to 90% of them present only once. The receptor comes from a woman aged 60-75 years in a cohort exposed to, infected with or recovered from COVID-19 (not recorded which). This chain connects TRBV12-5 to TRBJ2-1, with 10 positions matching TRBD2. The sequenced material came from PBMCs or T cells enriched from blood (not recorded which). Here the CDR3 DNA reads TGTGCTAGTGGTTTGGGACTAGCGGGCGCGGCCCCCCAGTTCTTC. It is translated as CASGLGLAGAAPQFF.